This T cell receptor (beta chain) was profiled in a study of blood T cell repertoires in COVID-19. The CDR3 is 16 amino acids. The germline gives CDR1 LNHDA, CDR2 SQIVND (reference sequence). Trimming removed 1 base from V and 2 bases from J, with 11 bases in between. The assay was immunoSEQ multiplex PCR, and TCRdb's table has in-frame clones only and misses some. The sample records approximately 300,000 clones, just under 90% being singletons. This TCR derives from a woman aged 45-65 years with COVID-19, enrolled during active disease. V is TRBV19 and J is TRBJ1-4; D may be TRBD1 (5 bases). Input material: peripheral blood. This chain's CDR3 is CASSIGRAVTNEKLFF. The CDR3 DNA is TGTGCCAGTAGTATAGGCAGGGCTGTGACTAATGAAAAACTGTTTTTT.